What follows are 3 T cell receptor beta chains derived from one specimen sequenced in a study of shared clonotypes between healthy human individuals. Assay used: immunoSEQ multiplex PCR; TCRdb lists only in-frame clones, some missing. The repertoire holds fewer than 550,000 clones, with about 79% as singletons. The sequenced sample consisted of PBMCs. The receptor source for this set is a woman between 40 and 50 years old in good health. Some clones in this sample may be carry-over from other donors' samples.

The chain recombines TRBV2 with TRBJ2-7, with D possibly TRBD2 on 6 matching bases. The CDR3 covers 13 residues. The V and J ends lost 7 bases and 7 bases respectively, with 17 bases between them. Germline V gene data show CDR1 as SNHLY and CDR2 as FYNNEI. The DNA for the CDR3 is TGTGCCAGCACCCCGGGAGTGGTGGGGGAGCAGTACTTC. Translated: CASTPGVVGEQYF. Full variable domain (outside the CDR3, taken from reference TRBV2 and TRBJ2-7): EPEVTQTPSHQVTQMGQEVILRCVPISNHLYFYWYRQILGQKVEFLVSFYNNEISEKSEIFDDQFSVERPDGSNFTLKIRSTKLEDSAMYFCASTPGVVGEQYFGPGTRLTVT.

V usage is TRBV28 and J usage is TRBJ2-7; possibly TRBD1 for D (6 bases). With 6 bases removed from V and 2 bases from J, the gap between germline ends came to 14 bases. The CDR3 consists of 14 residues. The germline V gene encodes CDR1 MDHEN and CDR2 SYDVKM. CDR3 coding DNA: TGTGCCAGCAGGATACAGGGATCCGCCTACGAGCAGTACTTC. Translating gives CASRIQGSAYEQYF.

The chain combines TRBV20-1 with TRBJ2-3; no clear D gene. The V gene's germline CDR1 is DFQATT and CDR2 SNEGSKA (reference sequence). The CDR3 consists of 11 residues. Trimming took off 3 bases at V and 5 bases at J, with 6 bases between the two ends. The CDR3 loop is CSASVEDTQYF. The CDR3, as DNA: TGCAGTGCTAGCGTGGAAGATACGCAGTATTTT.